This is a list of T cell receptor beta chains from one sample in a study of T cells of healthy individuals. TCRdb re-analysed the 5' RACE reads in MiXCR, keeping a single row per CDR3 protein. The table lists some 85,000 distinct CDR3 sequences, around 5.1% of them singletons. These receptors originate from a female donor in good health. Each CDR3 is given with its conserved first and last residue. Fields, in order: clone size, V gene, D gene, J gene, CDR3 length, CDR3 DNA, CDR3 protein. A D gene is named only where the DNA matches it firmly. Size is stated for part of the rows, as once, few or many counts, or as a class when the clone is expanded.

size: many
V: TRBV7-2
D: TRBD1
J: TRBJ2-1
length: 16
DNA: TGTGCCAGCAGCTCTGAGACAGGGCTCCTGGTCGGTGAGCAGTTCTTC
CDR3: CASSSETGLLVGEQFF

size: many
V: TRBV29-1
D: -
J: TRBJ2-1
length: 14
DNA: TGCAGCGTTGTCGTGGGGGCGAGGTACAATGAGCAGTTCTTC
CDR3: CSVVVGARYNEQFF

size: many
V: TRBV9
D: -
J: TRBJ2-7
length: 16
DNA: TGTGCCAGCAGCGCATTCCCGACGGAGGGCGCCTACGAGCAGTACTTC
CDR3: CASSAFPTEGAYEQYF

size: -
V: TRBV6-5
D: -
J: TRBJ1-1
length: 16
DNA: TGTGCCAGCAGCCCAAGGGCCCAGGTGAGGAGCACTGAAGCTTTCTTT
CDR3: CASSPRAQVRSTEAFF

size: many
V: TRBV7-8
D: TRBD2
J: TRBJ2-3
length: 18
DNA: TGTGCCAGCAGCCCGGGACTAGCGGGAGGGGGTAGCACAGATACGCAGTATTTT
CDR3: CASSPGLAGGGSTDTQYF

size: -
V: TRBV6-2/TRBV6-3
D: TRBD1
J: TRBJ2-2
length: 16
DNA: TGTGCCAGCAGTTACGGGGGACAGGGCAACACCGGGGAGCTGTTTTTT
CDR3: CASSYGGQGNTGELFF

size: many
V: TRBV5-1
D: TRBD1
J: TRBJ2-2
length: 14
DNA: TGCGCCAGCAGCTTGGGACAGGGAATGGGGGAGCTGTTTTTT
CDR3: CASSLGQGMGELFF

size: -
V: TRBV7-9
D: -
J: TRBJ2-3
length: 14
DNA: TGTGCCAGCAGCACCCTCAGTGTCACAGATACGCAGTATTTT
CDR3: CASSTLSVTDTQYF

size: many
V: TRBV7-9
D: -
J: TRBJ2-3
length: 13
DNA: TGTGCCAGCAGCTTAGACGGGCGCGATACGCAGTATTTT
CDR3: CASSLDGRDTQYF

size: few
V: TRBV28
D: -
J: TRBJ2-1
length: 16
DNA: TGTGCCAGCAGTTTCCCCTTCAGGCGGACATACAATGAGCAGTTCTTC
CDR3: CASSFPFRRTYNEQFF

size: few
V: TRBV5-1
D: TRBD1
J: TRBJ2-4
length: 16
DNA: TGCGCCAGCGGACAGGTGGCAGGCTACTACAAAAACATTCAGTACTTC
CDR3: CASGQVAGYYKNIQYF

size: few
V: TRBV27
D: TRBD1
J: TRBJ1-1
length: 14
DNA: TGTGCCAGCAGCATAGTAGGACAGGGCACTGAAGCTTTCTTT
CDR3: CASSIVGQGTEAFF

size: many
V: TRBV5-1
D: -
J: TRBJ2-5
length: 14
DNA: TGCGCCAGCAGCGTGGACTCGGCCCAAGAGACCCAGTACTTC
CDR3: CASSVDSAQETQYF

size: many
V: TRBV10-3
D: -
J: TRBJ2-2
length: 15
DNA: TGTGCCATCAGTGATAGTACATCGAACACCGGGGAGCTGTTTTTT
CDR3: CAISDSTSNTGELFF

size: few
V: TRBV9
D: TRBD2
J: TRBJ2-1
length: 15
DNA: TGTGCCAGCAGCGCGGGGACTAGCGGGAGCAATGAGCAGTTCTTC
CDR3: CASSAGTSGSNEQFF

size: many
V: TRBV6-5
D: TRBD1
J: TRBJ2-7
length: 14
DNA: TGTGCCAGCAGTAACACAGGGGGCGGGTACGAGCAGTACTTC
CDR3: CASSNTGGGYEQYF

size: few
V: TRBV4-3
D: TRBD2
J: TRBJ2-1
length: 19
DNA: TGCGCCAGCAGCCAAGATGAGGGACTAGCGGGAGGGAGGTACAATGAGCAGTTCTTC
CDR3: CASSQDEGLAGGRYNEQFF

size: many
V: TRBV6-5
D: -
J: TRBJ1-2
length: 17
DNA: TGTGCCAGCAGTTACTCGCATACCCGGGGCCTTAACTATGGCTACACCTTC
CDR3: CASSYSHTRGLNYGYTF

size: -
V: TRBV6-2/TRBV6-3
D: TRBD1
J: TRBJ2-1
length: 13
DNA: TGTGCCAGCAGTAACGTAGACAGGGGTGAGCAGTTCTTC
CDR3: CASSNVDRGEQFF

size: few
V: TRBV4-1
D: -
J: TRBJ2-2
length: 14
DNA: TGCGCCAGCAGCCTTAGTTTCGGATCCGGGGAGCTGTTTTTT
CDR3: CASSLSFGSGELFF

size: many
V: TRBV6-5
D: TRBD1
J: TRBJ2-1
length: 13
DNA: TGTGCCAGCCGGACAGGGTACATGAATGAGCAGTTCTTC
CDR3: CASRTGYMNEQFF

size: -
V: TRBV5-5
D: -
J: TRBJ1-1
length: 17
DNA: TGTGCCAGCAGCTTGGCTCTCTCAGCGCCAGTGAACACTGAAGCTTTCTTT
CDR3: CASSLALSAPVNTEAFF

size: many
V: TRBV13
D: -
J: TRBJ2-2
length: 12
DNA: TGTGCCAGCCAAAGCGGGACCGGGGAGCTGTTTTTT
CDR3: CASQSGTGELFF

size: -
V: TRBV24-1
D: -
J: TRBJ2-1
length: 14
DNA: TGTGCCACCAGTGAGGCCTTCTCCTACAATGAGCAGTTCTTC
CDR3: CATSEAFSYNEQFF

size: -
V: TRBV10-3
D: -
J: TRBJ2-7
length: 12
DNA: TGTGCCATCAGTGAGTCCGCCTACGAGCAGTACTTC
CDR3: CAISESAYEQYF